This TCR beta chain was recorded in a study of T cells in Graves' hyperthyroidism and ophthalmopathy. TCR beta CDR3 regions were amplified from RNA. First-round RT-PCR of the TCR CDR3 relied on the HTBI primer set. In TCRdb, the multiplex PCR reads were re-called with MiXCR into one record per CDR3 protein. The table records about 500,000 distinct CDR3 sequences, about 16% of them present only once. V was shortened by 4 bases and J by 0 bases, with 13 bases between the two germline ends. This CDR3 comprises 16 residues. From germline, CDR1 is MNHEY and CDR2 SVGEGT. V usage is TRBV6-2 or TRBV6-3 and J usage is TRBJ2-4, with no clear D. Sequencing was performed on blood. This sequence was found in a woman aged 25 to 39 with Graves' ophthalmopathy. In nucleotides, the CDR3 is TGTGCCAGCAGTTCTAGGACGGACCTAGCCAAAAACATTCAGTACTTC. This gives the protein CASSSRTDLAKNIQYF.